This record looks at one TCR beta chain sequence and its context. Its antigen specificity is not known. Base qualities were left out, and no much larger clone turns up one base away. The data stem from a study of blood T cell repertoires in COVID-19 (dated by TCRdb to the early 2020s). About the investigation overall: Collaborator samples came from the United States, Italy and Spain and covered acute and convalescent phases of COVID-19. A de-identified subject ID, COVID-19 status, age in years and sex were almost always included in the sample metadata. The samples were drawn from two sources: the first 160 participants of the ongoing ImmuneRACE study, and 950 to 1,500 subjects contributed by 6 global collaborators. Subjects who had been exposed to COVID-19, were actively infected with it, or had recovered from it provided the deeply sampled blood TCRbeta repertoires that made up the dataset. The prospective study material was composed of cDNA or gDNA derived from T cells, B-cell-depleted T cells, or PBMCs. A freely available public database, intended as a resource for researchers studying the immune response to SARS-CoV-2, is where the repertoires were released. HLA class I and class II types, where available, came from metadata supplied by the sample provider rather than from assay-based typing. What the research found in general, with its limitations: Clinical and demographic metadata were provided uncurated, with the amount varying by source and participant.

TCRbeta CDR3 regions were amplified from genomic DNA using the immunoSEQ Assay, a bias-controlled multiplex PCR. Regarding the original processing steps: The number of nucleated cells in each sample was estimated by amplification of reference gene primers within the assay. Sequence reads were collapsed and filtered to measure the absolute abundance of every unique TCRbeta CDR3 rearrangement. For each sample, productive Simpson clonality was calculated by taking the square root of Simpson's diversity index across productive rearrangements. TCRdb holds this immuneACCESS table with in-frame rearrangements only. Some clones are missing; in checked studies, unresolved V genes explain under half, and the rest has no known cause. Clone size and V and J calls were adopted from that table, with D and trimming inferred from the DNA. In this sample the table shows 210,000 or so clones, approximately 89% of which occur a single time. The ten largest account for 4% to 5.5% of the sample.

The CDR3 sequence holds 14 residues, the cysteine and phenylalanine included. The only DNA kept is the CDR3, 42 bases in frame from the first base. Based on the germline V gene (reference sequence), the CDR1 and CDR2 sequences are LNHDA and SQIVND. The germline V and J ends show losses of 5 bases and 4 bases respectively, and no gene match explains 5 bases of the junction. Whole blood was collected in K2EDTA tubes by collaborating institutions according to the institutions' own protocols. For TCRbeta analysis, collaborators shipped samples in one of three forms: frozen whole blood, isolated PBMCs, or DNA extracted from either of those sample types.

The sequence is built from TRBV19 and TRBJ1-2; 9 of the junction bases match TRBD1. Sequenced sample: peripheral blood. The origin of this receptor is a middle-aged woman with acute or convalescent COVID-19. The CDR3 sequence is CASSRGGQGYGYTF. The base sequence is TGTGCCAGTAGTCGAGGGGGACAGGGCTATGGCTACACCTTC.